These 22 T cell receptor beta chains came from one sample sequenced in a study of cytomegalovirus exposure and HLA in healthy donors. PCR primers comprised 60 Vbeta and 13 Jbeta primers. Clones were read by immunoSEQ multiplex PCR, and TCRdb kept only the in-frame ones, dropping some. This sample carries roughly 120,000 clones, approximately 80% of them seen once, and the ten largest clones take approximately 0.22%. The sequencing sample was made of PBMCs. The receptors were sampled from a man aged 50-60 years in good health and CMV-seronegative.

In this sample, this clone turned up once. This chain uses TRBV7-6 with TRBJ2-5; TRBD1 might be the D (6 bases). V lost 8 bases, J lost 1 base, and 8 bases lay in between. CDR3 size: 12 residues. The germline gives CDR1 SGHVS, CDR2 FNYEAQ. Written as DNA, the CDR3 is TGTGCCAGCGCAGGGGCCCAAGAGACCCAGTACTTC. Protein product: CASAGAQETQYF.

In its sample, this clone was seen a few times. V and J are TRBV18 and TRBJ1-5; no definite D call. CDR1 and CDR2 from the germline V gene are KGHSH and LQKENI. This CDR3 contains 12 residues. V shed 6 bases and J shed 3 bases, with 6 bases lying between them. CDR3 region: CASSRDNQPQHF. CDR3 DNA sequence: TGTGCCAGCTCTCGCGACAATCAGCCCCAGCATTTT.

The chain couples TRBV30 to TRBJ1-2, with D possibly matching TRBD1 (6 bases). Trimming shortened V by 3 bases and J by 4 bases, and 9 bases separated the two germline ends. The CDR3 has 12 residues. Germline V gives CDR1 GTSNPN, CDR2 SVGIG (reference sequence). The CDR3 sequence is CAWRQTGYGYTF. CDR3 in DNA: TGTGCCTGGAGGCAGACAGGCTATGGCTACACCTTC.

The chain combines TRBV6-5 with TRBJ2-7; TRBD1 aligns across 10 bases. The CDR3 has 15 residues. V lost 7 bases and J lost 6; bases outside the gene matches: 12. CDR1 MNHEY and CDR2 SVGAGI come from the germline V gene. This chain's CDR3 is CASTITRDRGSEQYF. The CDR3 coding sequence is TGTGCCAGCACTATAACCCGGGACAGGGGTTCCGAGCAGTACTTC.

J is TRBJ2-7 and V is TRBV7-2; a possible D gene is TRBD1 (6 bases). CDR3 length: 16 amino acids. Germline CDR1 reads SGHTA; CDR2 reads FQGNSA. V was clipped by 4 bases and J by 4 bases, with 20 bases between them. The CDR3 bases are TGTGCCAGCAGCTCTCTAGGGGGTACTCGTTCTTACGAGCAGTACTTC. Translating gives CASSSLGGTRSYEQYF.

This clone was counted between two and nine times. The junction does not match germline at one end; this may be a read error. This chain connects TRBV4-3 to TRBJ1-3; D is unclear. Looked up from germline, CDR1 is LGHNA and CDR2 is YSLEER. There are 16 residues in the CDR3. The CDR3: CARSQALHSSGNTIYF. The CDR3 coding sequence is TGCGCCCGCAGCCAAGCCCTGCACTCCTCTGGAAACACCATATATTTT.

The chain combines TRBV7-6 with TRBJ2-5; 8 nucleotides match TRBD2. The germline CDR1 and CDR2 sequences are SGHVS and FNYEAQ. This CDR3 region has 17 residues. The ends lost 1 base at V and 4 bases at J; junction bases unmatched: 11. The DNA of the CDR3 is TGTGCCAGCAGCTTAGGGGGACTAGGTGGGAGCGGAGAGACCCAGTACTTC. It translates to CASSLGGLGGSGETQYF.

This clone was recorded only once. V usage is TRBV27 and J usage is TRBJ2-1; 10 bases agree with TRBD2. The CDR3 loop spans 15 amino acids. V shed 6 bases and J 8 bases; nucleotides not matched to a gene: 10. Germline CDR1 reads MNHEY; CDR2 reads SMNVEV (reference sequence). For the CDR3, the DNA is TGTGCCAGCAGGGCCGGGACTAGCGCGGCCTATGAGCAGTTCTTC. This codes for CASRAGTSAAYEQFF.

The chain carries TRBV27 and TRBJ1-5; 7 bases are shared with TRBD1. The CDR3 contains 15 residues. Germline V lookup: CDR1 MNHEY, CDR2 SMNVEV (reference sequence). Germline trimming cut 2 bases from V and 3 bases from J; bases unmatched to any gene: 4. CDR3 amino acids: CASSLQGTVNQPQHF. The CDR3 region has the DNA TGTGCCAGCAGTTTACAAGGGACAGTCAATCAGCCCCAGCATTTT.

The genes are TRBV29-1 and TRBJ2-2, with 11 bases identical to TRBD2. Germline V lookup: CDR1 SQVTM, CDR2 ANQGSEA. Unmatched junction bases numbered 2, after V lost 7 bases and J lost 1 base. The length of the CDR3 is 14 residues. This CDR3 reads CSAGTSGNTGELFF. CDR3 DNA sequence: TGCAGCGCCGGGACTAGCGGGAACACCGGGGAGCTGTTTTTT.

The rearrangement uses TRBV5-1 and TRBJ2-1; TRBD1 matches 10 bases. Germline trimming cut 4 bases from V and 7 bases from J; bases unmatched to any gene: 8. CDR3 size: 15 residues. CDR1 and CDR2 (germline): SGHRS, YFSETQ. In nucleotides, the CDR3 is TGCGCCAGCAGCAAGACAGGGGGCGATGGGAATGAGCAGTTCTTC. Protein product: CASSKTGGDGNEQFF.

This chain connects TRBV9 to TRBJ1-1, with D maybe TRBD1 (6 bases). The germline V and J ends were trimmed by 4 bases and 4 bases, with 11 bases remaining between them. The length of the CDR3 is 13 residues. The V gene's germline CDR1 is SGDLS and CDR2 YYNGEE. In DNA form, the CDR3 reads TGTGCCAGCAGCCTAGGAGGGGGCACTGAAGCTTTCTTT. Translation: CASSLGGGTEAFF.

This chain uses TRBV6-5 with TRBJ1-1; D is undetermined. Germline V gene data show CDR1 as MNHEY and CDR2 as SVGAGI. There are 12 residues in the CDR3. V shed 2 bases and J shed 6 bases, with 7 bases lying between them. The CDR3 DNA reads TGTGCCAGCAGTTACGATAGATCTGAAGCTTTCTTT. Encoded protein: CASSYDRSEAFF.

In this sample, this clone turned up a few times. V and J are TRBV29-1 and TRBJ1-2; D might be TRBD1 (5 bases). The CDR3 has 13 residues. V was shortened by 5 bases and J by 0 bases, with 10 bases between the two germline ends. CDR1 is SQVTM, CDR2 ANQGSEA, per germline. CDR3 sequence reads: CSVSQVTNYGYTF. The CDR3 bases are TGCAGCGTTTCACAGGTGACTAACTATGGCTACACCTTC. The complete variable domain, with remaining parts taken from reference TRBV29-1 and TRBJ1-2, reads SAVISQKPSRDICQRGTSLTIQCQVDSQVTMMFWYRQQPGQSLTLIATANQGSEATYESGFVIDKFPISRPNLTFSTLTVSNMSPEDSSIYLCSVSQVTNYGYTFGSGTRLTVV.

The V call is TRBV15, the J call TRBJ1-1; D is unclear. From germline, CDR1 is LNHNV and CDR2 YYDKDF (reference sequence). V shed 0 bases and J shed 5 bases, with 10 bases lying between them. CDR3 length: 14 amino acids. Here the CDR3 reads CATSRDWGGTEAFF. CDR3 nucleotides: TGTGCCACCAGCAGAGATTGGGGAGGGACTGAAGCTTTCTTT.

The chain combines TRBV10-3 with TRBJ2-7; the match to TRBD1 covers 7 bases. V lost 8 bases to trimming and J lost 3 bases; unmatched junction nucleotides: 4. Germline values: CDR1 ENHRY, CDR2 SYGVKD. CDR3 length: 12 residues. CDR3 sequence (DNA): TGTGCCATCGGGACAGATTTCTACGAGCAGTACTTC. The encoded protein is CAIGTDFYEQYF.

The rearrangement joins TRBV7-2 to TRBJ1-1, with D maybe TRBD1 (5 bases). V was clipped by 5 bases and J by 1 base, with 11 bases between them. There are 14 residues in the CDR3. CDR1 is SGHTA and CDR2 is FQGNSA in the germline V gene. This CDR3 reads CASSLLGGNTEAFF. CDR3 nucleotide sequence: TGTGCCAGCAGCCTACTGGGGGGGAACACTGAAGCTTTCTTT. Based on the CDR3 plus reference TRBV7-2 and TRBJ1-1, the full variable domain is GAGVSQSPSNKVTEKGKDVELRCDPISGHTALYWYRQSLGQGLEFLIYFQGNSAPDKSGLPSDRFSAERTGGSVSTLTIQRTQQEDSAVYLCASSLLGGNTEAFFGQGTRLTVV.

J is TRBJ2-7 and V is TRBV27; perhaps TRBD1 as D (5 bases). This CDR3 contains 13 residues. Germline loops: CDR1 MNHEY, CDR2 SMNVEV (reference sequence). Trimming took off 3 bases at V and 1 base at J, with 7 bases between the two ends. The CDR3 nucleotides are TGTGCCAGCAGTTTCCCAGGGTCCTACGAGCAGTACTTC. It yields the protein CASSFPGSYEQYF.

The rearrangement uses TRBV11-2 and TRBJ2-3, with D possibly being TRBD2 (6 bases). With 5 bases removed from V and 2 bases from J, the gap between germline ends came to 14 bases. Germline V gene sequence: CDR1 SGHAT, CDR2 FQNNGV. CDR3 size: 15 residues. The CDR3 spells CASSPLATLTDTQYF. The CDR3 nucleotides are TGTGCCAGCAGCCCCCTAGCGACCCTCACAGATACGCAGTATTTT.

A word on this clone: This CDR3 is also generated by other DNA sequences in the sample. J is TRBJ2-7 and V is TRBV5-1; 11 bases match TRBD1. The V segment lost 4 bases and the J segment 0 bases; nucleotides outside the gene matches: 0. This CDR3 is 14 amino acids long. The germline CDR1 and CDR2 sequences are SGHRS and YFSETQ. The CDR3 is CASSGTGGSYEQYF. The CDR3 coding sequence is TGCGCCAGCAGCGGGACAGGGGGCTCCTACGAGCAGTACTTC.

The V gene is TRBV29-1, the J gene TRBJ1-2; TRBD1 matches at 8 bases. Germline CDR1 reads SQVTM; CDR2 reads ANQGSEA. The CDR3 loop spans 13 amino acids. After removal of 5 bases from V and 3 bases from J, the junction contained 5 bases not matched to a gene. CDR3 sequence: CSVFRGQDYGYTF. As DNA, the CDR3 is TGCAGCGTTTTCAGGGGGCAGGACTATGGCTACACCTTC.

The gene calls are TRBV29-1 and TRBJ2-7, with 8 bases that match TRBD2. The CDR3 has 15 amino acids. Looked up from germline, CDR1 is SQVTM and CDR2 is ANQGSEA. V was clipped by 4 bases and J by 2 bases; unmatched bases: 10. The CDR3 reads CSVGLAGRLPYEQYF. CDR3 nucleotide sequence: TGCAGCGTTGGGCTAGCGGGTCGTCTTCCCTACGAGCAGTACTTC.